Presented here are 6 T cell receptor beta chains from one specimen sequenced in a study of blood T cell repertoires in COVID-19. Data came from immunoSEQ multiplex PCR; TCRdb stores just in-frame clones and leaves some out. The profile shows about 410,000 clones, about 90% of them singletons. Input material: PBMCs or T cells enriched from blood (not recorded which). These receptors originate from a woman aged 25-40 years who had recovered from COVID-19.

This chain links TRBV5-1 with TRBJ2-7, with 10 bases matching TRBD1. Germline CDR1 and CDR2: SGHRS and YFSETQ. J lost 2 bases, V lost 4 bases, and 6 bases had no gene match. This CDR3 is built from 15 residues. This chain's CDR3 is CASSEGQGSPYEQYF. CDR3 nucleotides: TGCGCCAGCAGCGAGGGACAGGGGTCCCCCTACGAGCAGTACTTC.

The genes are TRBV29-1 and TRBJ1-5, with D hard to call. Between the trimmed V and J ends, which lost 6 bases and 0 bases, there was a span of 6 bases. The germline V gene encodes CDR1 SQVTM and CDR2 ANQGSEA. CDR3 length: 12 residues. CDR3 nucleotides: TGCAGCGTCGGGGTTAGCAATCAGCCCCAGCATTTT. The encoded protein is CSVGVSNQPQHF.

The rearrangement joins TRBV28 to TRBJ2-7; D perhaps matches TRBD1 (6 bases). The CDR3 contains 14 residues. CDR1 and CDR2 from the germline V gene are MDHEN and SYDVKM. V shed 6 bases and J shed 9 bases, with 21 bases lying between them. DNA for the CDR3: TGTGCCAGCAGCTCCGATTGGGGGCTTGAGGGGCAGTACTTC. It translates to CASSSDWGLEGQYF.

The V call is TRBV7-8, the J call TRBJ2-7; TRBD2 aligns across 11 bases. This CDR3 has 15 amino acids. Germline trimming cut 5 bases from V and 2 bases from J; bases unmatched to any gene: 5. Looked up from germline, CDR1 is SGHVS and CDR2 is FQNEAQ. The CDR3 nucleotides read TGTGCCAGCAGCATGCGGACTAGCGGGCCCTACGAGCAGTACTTC. Its protein product is CASSMRTSGPYEQYF. Supplemented by reference TRBV7-8 and TRBJ2-7, the full variable domain reads GAGVSQSPRYKVAKRGQDVALRCDPISGHVSLFWYQQALGQGPEFLTYFQNEAQLDKSGLPSDRFFAERPEGSVSTLKIQRTQQEDSAVYLCASSMRTSGPYEQYFGPGTRLTVT.

The chain is built from TRBV7-9 and TRBJ1-1; maybe TRBD1 (6 bases). Per the germline V gene, CDR1 is SEHNR and CDR2 is FQNEAQ (reference sequence). Trimming removed 5 bases at V and 2 bases at J, with 12 bases between. The CDR3 covers 14 residues. Here the CDR3 DNA reads TGTGCCAGCAGCGCCCGGGACACCAACACTGAAGCTTTCTTT. Its translation is CASSARDTNTEAFF. The full variable domain, with the rest looked up from reference TRBV7-9 and TRBJ1-1, is DTGVSQNPRHKITKRGQNVTFRCDPISEHNRLYWYRQTLGQGPEFLTYFQNEAQLEKSRLLSDRFSAERPKGSFSTLEIQRTEQGDSAMYLCASSARDTNTEAFFGQGTRLTVV.

This chain joins TRBV10-2 and TRBJ2-1; TRBD2 matches 8 bases. V shed 3 bases and J 5 bases; nucleotides not matched to a gene: 9. CDR3 length: 16 residues. Germline CDR1 reads WSHSY; CDR2 reads SAAADI. The CDR3 region has the DNA TGCGCCAGCAGTGACACGGGGGGGGGAATTAACAATGAGCAGTTCTTC. Its translation is CASSDTGGGINNEQFF.